A single sample gave rise to the 7 T cell receptor beta chains below, sequenced in a study of early T cells in non-severe SARS-CoV-2 infection. Using its own MiXCR run on the 5' RACE reads, TCRdb lists one record per CDR3 protein. This sample has roughly 75,000 distinct CDR3 sequences, with approximately 12% found just once. Sequencing used whole blood. All receptors derive from an adult who was a healthcare worker with PCR-confirmed SARS-CoV-2 infection or an uninfected control (not recorded which).

A remark on this clonotype: A much bigger clone sits one base away, suggesting this may be a read error. The chain couples TRBV12-3 or TRBV12-4 to TRBJ2-5; D may be TRBD1 or TRBD2 (5 bases each). This CDR3 region has 14 residues. V lost 3 bases and J 1 base, leaving 9 bases between the germline ends. The CDR3 DNA is TGTGCCAGCAGTTTGCTGGGGACCCAAGAGACCCAGTACTTC. Its translation is CASSLLGTQETQYF.

This sequence joins TRBV29-1 and TRBJ1-2; the D gene is possibly TRBD1 (6 bases). CDR1 SQVTM and CDR2 ANQGSEA come from the germline V gene. The CDR3 extends over 12 amino acids. V was trimmed by 5 bases and J by 4 bases, leaving 11 bases between them. Here the CDR3 DNA reads TGCAGCGTTCCAGGGGCCGGCTATGGCTACACCTTC. Its translation is CSVPGAGYGYTF.

This clonotype was counted ten times or more. The chain has TRBV4-1 and TRBJ2-5; tentatively, D is TRBD2 (5 bases). CDR3 length equals 13 residues. Trimming shortened V by 2 bases and J by 2 bases, and 6 bases separated the two germline ends. Germline CDR1 reads MGHRA; CDR2 reads YSYEKL. The CDR3 coding sequence is TGCGCCAGCAGCCAAAGGACTCAAGAGACCCAGTACTTC. Translation gives CASSQRTQETQYF.

This clonotype was seen at least ten times. The V gene is TRBV20-1, the J gene TRBJ2-7; 11 bases match TRBD1. Germline V gene data show CDR1 as DFQATT and CDR2 as SNEGSKA (reference sequence). This CDR3 is 14 amino acids long. Unmatched junction bases numbered 5, after V lost 5 bases and J lost 2 bases. CDR3 sequence reads: CSAPDRGRTYEQYF. The DNA of the CDR3 is TGCAGTGCTCCGGACAGGGGGCGAACCTACGAGCAGTACTTC.

The table lists this clonotype with a few counts. This chain joins TRBV16 and TRBJ2-7; D gene ambiguous. Germline V gene sequence: CDR1 KGHSY, CDR2 FQNENV. The CDR3 runs 13 residues. V was clipped by 0 bases and J by 3 bases, with 6 bases between them. CDR3 residues: CASSQSTLYEQYF. The CDR3 region has the DNA TGTGCCAGCAGCCAATCAACTCTCTACGAGCAGTACTTC.

This clonotype occurred a few times. The chain is built from TRBV29-1 and TRBJ2-5; TRBD2 matches at 13 bases. Germline-derived CDR1 and CDR2 are SQVTM and ANQGSEA. The J segment lost 4 bases and the V segment lost 7 bases, leaving 6 bases of the junction unmatched. The CDR3 sequence is 14 residues long. CDR3 amino acids: CSAAGTSGAETQYF. The CDR3 DNA is TGCAGCGCTGCCGGGACTAGCGGGGCAGAGACCCAGTACTTC.

In this sample, this clonotype turned up many times. The rearrangement uses TRBV28 and TRBJ2-7; the match to TRBD2 covers 8 bases. In germline, CDR1 is MDHEN, CDR2 SYDVKM. CDR3 length: 14 residues. With V trimmed by 6 bases and J by 6 bases, 10 bases remained unmatched. CDR3 residues: CASSPGAGVAEQYF. For the CDR3, the DNA is TGTGCCAGCAGCCCGGGAGCGGGAGTTGCCGAGCAGTACTTC.